The 30 T cell receptor beta chains presented below share a single source sample, sequenced in a study of vaccination and CD4 T cells after COVID-19. Their antigens remain unidentified. With the Oncomine TCR Beta short-read assay, DNA from cultured CD4+ T cells was sequenced. One entry per CDR3 protein results from TCRdb running MiXCR on the PCR reads. Of some 25,000 distinct CDR3 sequences listed, over 60% are singletons. Treatment described: roughly 10-day PBMC culture with coronavirus spike peptide pools or control peptides (ViraFEST assay). Sequencing was done on a sample of CD4+ T cells from blood, cultured in vitro. The receptor set was obtained from a human donor who had recovered from COVID-19.

The rearrangement links TRBV27 to TRBJ1-5; 8 nucleotides match TRBD1. Germline V gives CDR1 MNHEY, CDR2 SMNVEV (reference sequence). The CDR3 runs 15 residues. V gave up 5 bases and J gave up 0 bases; unmatched junction bases: 3. CDR3 in amino acids: CASSRTGYSNQPQHF. CDR3 coding DNA: TGTGCCAGCAGTCGGACAGGGTATAGCAATCAGCCCCAGCATTTT.

With respect to this clonotype: At one boundary the junction diverges from the germline segment, which might be a read error. The chain combines TRBV6-1 with TRBJ2-4; 7 bases are a match to TRBD1. Germline lookup yields CDR1 MNHNS and CDR2 SASEGT. This CDR3 has 15 amino acids. The CDR3 nucleotides are TGTGCCAGCAGGCGACAGGGTGAGACCAAAAGCATTCAGTACTTC. Translation: CASRRQGETKSIQYF.

CDR3 loop: CAISERLAGGSTDTQYF. The CDR3 DNA follows: TGTGCCATCAGTGAAAGACTAGCGGGAGGGAGCACAGATACGCAGTATTTT. V gene TRBV10-3 combines with J gene TRBJ2-3; TRBD2 matches at 14 bases. Trimming at V came to 3 bases and at J to 0 bases, leaving 2 bases not matched to a gene. The CDR3 has 17 residues. Germline loops: CDR1 ENHRY, CDR2 SYGVKD.

V is TRBV10-1 and J is TRBJ1-3; 7 bases map to TRBD1. V trimming: 7 bases; J trimming: 3 bases; junction bases outside the gene matches: 9. The CDR3 runs 15 residues. CDR1 is WNHNN and CDR2 is SYGVQD in the germline V gene (reference sequence). The CDR3 is CASNLGQALGNTIYF. The CDR3 nucleotides are TGCGCCAGCAACCTAGGACAGGCCCTTGGAAACACCATATATTTT.

The chain uses TRBV5-1 and TRBJ2-7, with D unresolved. The CDR3 has 15 amino acids. Germline lookup yields CDR1 SGHRS and CDR2 YFSETQ. With 4 bases removed from V and 7 bases from J, the gap between germline ends came to 21 bases. The CDR3 nucleotides read TGCGCCAGCAGCCCCGATTCCGGCTCTTTAAGGGAGCAGTACTTC. It encodes CASSPDSGSLREQYF.

The V gene is TRBV11-2, the J gene TRBJ2-5, with a possible D match to TRBD1 (6 bases). The CDR3 consists of 15 residues. The V end was cut by 5 bases, the J end by 4 bases, with 17 bases between. Germline CDR1 SGHAT, CDR2 FQNNGV. This CDR3 is CASSLTVGAGETQYF. The CDR3 DNA follows: TGTGCCAGCAGCCTCACTGTGGGGGCGGGAGAGACCCAGTACTTC.

The V call is TRBV20-1, the J call TRBJ1-5; maybe TRBD1 (6 bases). The CDR3 contains 16 residues. Germline assignment: CDR1 DFQATT and CDR2 SNEGSKA (reference sequence). V dropped 6 bases and J dropped 0 bases, with 18 bases sitting between them. Here the CDR3 reads CSASGQGTYSNQPQHF. As DNA, the CDR3 is TGCAGTGCCTCCGGGCAGGGGACATATAGCAATCAGCCCCAGCATTTT.

Remarks on this clonotype: The CDR3 end shows no conserved phenylalanine or tryptophan, and so a read error is likely. This sequence joins TRBV6-5 and TRBJ1-2; 8 bases map to TRBD1. The V and J ends lost 2 bases and 4 bases, in that order; junction bases with no gene match: 3. The V gene's germline CDR1 is MNHEY and CDR2 SVGAGI. This CDR3 is built from 14 residues. The DNA for the CDR3 is TGTGCCAGCAGTTACGTGGACAGGGCCTATGGCTACACCCTC. Its translation: CASSYVDRAYGYTL.

This chain links TRBV14 with TRBJ1-3; D might be TRBD1 (6 bases). The germline V gene has CDR1 SGHDN and CDR2 FVKESK. V was shortened by 2 bases and J by 1 base, with 9 bases between the two germline ends. This CDR3 spans 15 amino acids. The DNA of the CDR3 is TGTGCCAGCAGCCAAAACAGGGCGTCTGGAAACACCATATATTTT. This encodes CASSQNRASGNTIYF. The whole variable domain, filled in from reference TRBV14 and TRBJ1-3, reads EAGVTQFPSHSVIEKGQTVTLRCDPISGHDNLYWYRRVMGKEIKFLLHFVKESKQDESGMPNNRFLAERTGGTYSTLKVQPAELEDSGVYFCASSQNRASGNTIYFGEGSWLTVV.

This clonotype was seen a handful of times. This chain joins TRBV24-1 and TRBJ1-2; D gene unclear. The CDR3 runs 14 residues. Germline V lookup: CDR1 KGHDR, CDR2 SFDVKD. V shed 2 bases and J shed 7 bases, with 13 bases lying between them. The CDR3 loop is CATSDSRRTVGYTF. The CDR3 nucleotides are TGTGCCACCAGTGATTCTCGGAGGACGGTTGGCTACACCTTC.

The chain joins TRBV7-2 to TRBJ2-7; D is tentatively TRBD1 or TRBD2 (5 bases each). There are 14 residues in the CDR3. The germline CDR1 and CDR2 sequences are SGHTA and FQGNSA. The V end was cut by 6 bases, the J end by 6 bases, with 18 bases between. The CDR3 DNA reads as TGTGCCAGCAGTTCCGTCGGGGCCTCCGGCGAGCAGTACTTC. Its translation: CASSSVGASGEQYF.

The chain employs TRBV10-1 and TRBJ2-2, with D possibly being TRBD1 (6 bases). V shed 7 bases and J shed 4 bases, with 19 bases lying between them. This CDR3 has 16 amino acids. CDR1 is WNHNN, CDR2 SYGVQD, per germline (reference sequence). The CDR3 region has the DNA TGCGCCAGCACCATGGGTCGGGACACAACCACCGGGGAGCTGTTTTTT. It is translated as CASTMGRDTTTGELFF.

CDR3 region: CASNRNGPYEQYF. The CDR3 DNA is TGTGCCAGCAATAGGAACGGCCCCTACGAGCAGTACTTC. The genes are TRBV2 and TRBJ2-7; D uncertain. Germline V gene sequence: CDR1 SNHLY, CDR2 FYNNEI. This CDR3 has 13 amino acids. V was trimmed by 7 bases and J by 2 bases, leaving 12 bases between them.

This clonotype appeared a few times. The genes are TRBV7-6 and TRBJ1-5; no definite D call. CDR1 is SGHVS, CDR2 FNYEAQ, per germline. CDR3 length: 14 amino acids. Trimming removed 1 base at V and 3 bases at J, with 7 bases between. CDR3 sequence (DNA): TGTGCCAGCAGCTTAGGGGGTTTCAATCAGCCCCAGCATTTT. This encodes CASSLGGFNQPQHF.

This sequence joins TRBV20-1 and TRBJ2-5; the match to TRBD1 covers 8 bases. Losses at the gene ends were 7 bases for V and 2 bases for J; bases not matched to a gene: 15. From germline, CDR1 is DFQATT and CDR2 SNEGSKA (reference sequence). The CDR3 extends over 16 amino acids. CDR3 loop: CSVRLGQGGGQETQYF. In nucleotides, the CDR3 is TGCAGTGTCCGACTAGGACAGGGCGGAGGGCAAGAGACCCAGTACTTC.

This chain links TRBV6-2 or TRBV6-3 with TRBJ2-7, with TRBD1 matching over 8 bases. The CDR3 has 15 residues. Germline lookup yields CDR1 MNHEY and CDR2 SVGEGT. V gave up 6 bases and J gave up 1 base; unmatched junction bases: 8. The CDR3 spells CASSEDRGFSYEQYF. CDR3 DNA: TGTGCCAGCAGCGAAGACAGGGGCTTTTCCTACGAGCAGTACTTC.

The chain employs TRBV7-7 and TRBJ2-2; TRBD1 agrees at 7 bases. J was trimmed by 5 bases and V by 4 bases; bases with no gene match: 4. The germline gives CDR1 SSHAT, CDR2 FNYEAQ (reference sequence). CDR3 length: 14 amino acids. Written as DNA, the CDR3 is TGTGCCAGCAGCTCGAAACAGGGGACCGGGGAGCTGTTTTTT. Translating it yields CASSSKQGTGELFF.

This clonotype was seen a handful of times. The chain combines TRBV28 with TRBJ1-5; D gene ambiguous. Deletions cut 2 bases from V and 3 bases from J, with 11 bases between. This CDR3 spans 15 amino acids. CDR1 and CDR2 (germline): MDHEN, SYDVKM. In DNA form, the CDR3 reads TGTGCCAGCAGTTTAAAAGGCAGTTACAATCAGCCCCAGCATTTT. Amino acids: CASSLKGSYNQPQHF.

This sequence joins TRBV10-1 and TRBJ2-3, with 10 bases identical to TRBD2. The CDR3 length is 16 residues. The junction had 6 bases not matched to a gene; V was cut back by 4 bases and J by 2 bases. Germline V gene sequence: CDR1 WNHNN, CDR2 SYGVQD (reference sequence). CDR3: CASSVRAGGPTDTQYF. CDR3 nucleotide sequence: TGCGCCAGCAGTGTTCGAGCGGGAGGGCCCACAGATACGCAGTATTTT.

This clonotype was seen once. The chain recombines TRBV24-1 with TRBJ2-7; maybe TRBD1 (6 bases). Trimming shortened V by 5 bases and J by 8 bases, and 21 bases separated the two germline ends. CDR1 and CDR2 (germline): KGHDR, SFDVKD. CDR3 length equals 15 residues. The CDR3 coding sequence is TGTGCCACCAGTGTAGGGGGTCAGGGAGCGAAAAAGCAGTACTTC. The encoded protein is CATSVGGQGAKKQYF.

The V gene is TRBV20-1, the J gene TRBJ2-7; 10 nucleotides line up with TRBD1. The germline gives CDR1 DFQATT, CDR2 SNEGSKA (reference sequence). V lost 5 bases, J lost 4 bases, and 8 bases stayed unmatched. The CDR3 runs to 14 residues. The chain's CDR3 is CSALDRGRIYEQYF. DNA for the CDR3: TGCAGTGCTCTCGACAGGGGGCGTATTTACGAGCAGTACTTC.

CDR3 amino acids: CASSSVGNLGTEAFF. CDR3 sequence (DNA): TGTGCCAGCAGTTCGGTGGGGAACCTGGGGACTGAAGCTTTCTTT. The chain links TRBV27 to TRBJ1-1; D is undetermined. Between the trimmed V and J ends, which lost 4 bases and 5 bases, there was a span of 17 bases. Germline CDR1 reads MNHEY; CDR2 reads SMNVEV (reference sequence). This CDR3 has 15 amino acids.

This clonotype was observed once. The chain couples TRBV11-3 to TRBJ1-1; D unclear. The V gene lost 0 bases and the J gene lost 4 bases, with 9 bases spanning the gap. Per germline, CDR1 SGHNT and CDR2 YENEEA. This CDR3 is built from 14 residues. This CDR3 is CASSLDGLGTEAFF. For the CDR3, the DNA is TGTGCCAGCAGCTTAGATGGGTTGGGCACTGAAGCTTTCTTT. The entire variable domain, with the rest obtained from reference TRBV11-3 and TRBJ1-1, is as follows: EAGVVQSPRYKIIEKKQPVAFWCNPISGHNTLYWYLQNLGQGPELLIRYENEEAVDDSQLPKDRFSAERLKGVDSTLKIQPAELGDSAVYLCASSLDGLGTEAFFGQGTRLTVV.

V is TRBV5-4 and J is TRBJ1-2; tentatively, D is TRBD1 (5 bases). The CDR3 totals 17 residues. CDR1 is SGHNT and CDR2 is YYREEE in the germline V gene (reference sequence). Trimming took off 0 bases at V and 1 base at J, with 16 bases between the two ends. The CDR3 loop is CASSLVAVGRDNYGYTF. For the CDR3, the DNA is TGTGCCAGCAGCTTGGTGGCGGTGGGCAGGGATAACTATGGCTACACCTTC.

The CDR3 DNA follows: TGTGCCAGCAGCTTAGGGATCGGACACTTCTCTGGAAACACCATATATTTT. This codes for CASSLGIGHFSGNTIYF. The chain is built from TRBV7-2 and TRBJ1-3; the D gene is possibly TRBD1 (5 bases). The germline gives CDR1 SGHTA, CDR2 FQGNSA. V lost 1 base and J lost 0, with 13 bases in between. This CDR3 comprises 17 residues. Together with reference TRBV7-2 and TRBJ1-3, the CDR3 gives the full variable domain: GAGVSQSPSNKVTEKGKDVELRCDPISGHTALYWYRQSLGQGLEFLIYFQGNSAPDKSGLPSDRFSAERTGGSVSTLTIQRTQQEDSAVYLCASSLGIGHFSGNTIYFGEGSWLTVV.

The chain couples TRBV19 to TRBJ1-1; D remains ambiguous. The germline V gene encodes CDR1 LNHDA and CDR2 SQIVND (reference sequence). With 3 bases removed from V and 4 bases from J, the gap between germline ends came to 15 bases. The CDR3 has 15 amino acids. CDR3 sequence: CASSILGVEGTEAFF. In nucleotides, the CDR3 is TGTGCCAGTAGTATTCTCGGTGTAGAGGGCACTGAAGCTTTCTTT.

The chain is built from TRBV6-1 and TRBJ1-1; TRBD1 might be the D (6 bases). This CDR3 has 15 amino acids. Germline V gene sequence: CDR1 MNHNS, CDR2 SASEGT. V lost 3 bases to trimming and J lost 3 bases, with 14 bases between them. This chain's CDR3 is CASSDLGGRYTEAFF. The CDR3 DNA sequence: TGTGCCAGCAGTGACTTAGGGGGGAGATACACTGAAGCTTTCTTT.

This clonotype was observed a handful of times. V gene TRBV6-2 or TRBV6-3 combines with J gene TRBJ1-2; the match to TRBD1 covers 9 bases. CDR1 and CDR2 (germline): MNHEY, SVGEGT. This CDR3 comprises 12 residues. Losses at the gene ends were 11 bases for V and 8 bases for J; bases not matched to a gene: 9. The CDR3 sequence is CAGRTGERGYTF. DNA of the CDR3: TGTGCCGGCCGGACAGGGGAGCGGGGCTACACCTTC.

This rearrangement joins TRBV4-3 to TRBJ1-3; no reliable D call. The CDR3 extends over 16 amino acids. Germline V gene sequence: CDR1 LGHNA, CDR2 YSLEER. The ends were cut back, 0 bases at V and 0 bases at J, with 9 bases in the middle. The CDR3 DNA sequence: TGCGCCAGCAGCCAAGATTCTGGAAGCTCTGGAAACACCATATATTTT. It encodes CASSQDSGSSGNTIYF.

This sequence joins TRBV7-8 and TRBJ1-2; TRBD1 might be the D (6 bases). From germline, CDR1 is SGHVS and CDR2 FQNEAQ. V dropped 2 bases and J dropped 4 bases, with 14 bases sitting between them. This CDR3 comprises 15 residues. CDR3 protein: CASSLRAGEGYGYTF. The DNA of the CDR3 is TGTGCCAGCAGCTTACGGGCAGGGGAGGGCTATGGCTACACCTTC.